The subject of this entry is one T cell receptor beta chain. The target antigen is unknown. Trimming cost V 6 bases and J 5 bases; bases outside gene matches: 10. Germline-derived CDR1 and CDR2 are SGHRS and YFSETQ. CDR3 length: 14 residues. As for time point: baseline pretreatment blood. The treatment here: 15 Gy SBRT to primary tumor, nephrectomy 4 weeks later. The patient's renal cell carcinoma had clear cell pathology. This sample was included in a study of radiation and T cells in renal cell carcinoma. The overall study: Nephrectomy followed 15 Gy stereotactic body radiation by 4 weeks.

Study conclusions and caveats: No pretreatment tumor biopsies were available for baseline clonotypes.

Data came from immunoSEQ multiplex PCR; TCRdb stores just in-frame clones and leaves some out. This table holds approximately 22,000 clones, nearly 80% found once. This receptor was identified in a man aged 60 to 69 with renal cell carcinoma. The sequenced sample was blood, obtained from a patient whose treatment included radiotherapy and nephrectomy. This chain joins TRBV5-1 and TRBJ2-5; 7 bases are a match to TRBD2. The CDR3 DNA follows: TGCGCCAGCACCGAAGCGGGGATGCGGGAGACCCAGTACTTC. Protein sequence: CASTEAGMRETQYF.